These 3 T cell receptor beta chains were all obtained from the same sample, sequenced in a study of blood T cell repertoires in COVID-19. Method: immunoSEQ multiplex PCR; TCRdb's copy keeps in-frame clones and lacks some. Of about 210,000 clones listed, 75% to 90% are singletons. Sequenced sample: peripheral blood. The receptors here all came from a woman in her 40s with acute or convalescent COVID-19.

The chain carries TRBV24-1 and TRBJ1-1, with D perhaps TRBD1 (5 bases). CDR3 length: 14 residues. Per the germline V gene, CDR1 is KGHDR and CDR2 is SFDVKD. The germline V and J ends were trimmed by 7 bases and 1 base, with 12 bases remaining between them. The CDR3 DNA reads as TGTGCCACCAGACCCGGGACTCAGAACACTGAAGCTTTCTTT. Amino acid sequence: CATRPGTQNTEAFF.

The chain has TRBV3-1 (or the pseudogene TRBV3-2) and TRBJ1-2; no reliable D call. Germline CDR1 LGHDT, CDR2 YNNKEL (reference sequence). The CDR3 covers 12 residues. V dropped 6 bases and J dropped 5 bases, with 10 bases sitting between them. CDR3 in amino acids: CASRSGDYGYTF. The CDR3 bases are TGTGCCAGCAGGTCGGGAGATTATGGCTACACCTTC.

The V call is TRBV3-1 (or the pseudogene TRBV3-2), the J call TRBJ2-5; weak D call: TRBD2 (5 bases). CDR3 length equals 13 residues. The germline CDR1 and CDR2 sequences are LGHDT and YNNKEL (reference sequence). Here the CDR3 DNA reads TGTGCTTCTGAGGGTCAGGCATGGGAGACCCAGTACTTC. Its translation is CASEGQAWETQYF.